The entry below describes one T cell receptor beta chain. The sample comes from a study of blood T cell repertoires in COVID-19. The wider study: Specimens from acute and convalescent COVID-19 originated in the United States, Italy and Spain. The cDNA or gDNA used as material had been derived from T cells, B-cell-depleted T cells, or PBMCs.

The length of the CDR3 is 13 residues. After removal of 5 bases from V and 3 bases from J, the junction contained 4 bases not matched to a gene. From germline, CDR1 is SGHVS and CDR2 FQNEAQ. In the study's own analysis: Nucleated cell number was recorded as an estimate derived from reference gene primer amplification. Here immunoSEQ multiplex PCR was the method, and the copy in TCRdb shows in-frame clones only, minus some. V and J calls and clone size are those listed in that table; D and trimming were worked out from the DNA. The sample gives 130,000 or so clones, less than 90% of which show up once; approximately 9% is in the top ten.

This sequence joins TRBV7-8 and TRBJ2-7; 7 bases match TRBD2. This receptor was taken from a man between 25 and 39 years old with COVID-19, enrolled during active disease. Sequencing used peripheral blood. The CDR3 sequence: CASSPGGLYEQYF. CDR3 coding DNA: TGTGCCAGCAGCCCGGGGGGTCTCTACGAGCAGTACTTC. The variable domain in full, with the rest retrieved from reference TRBV7-8 and TRBJ2-7, is GAGVSQSPRYKVAKRGQDVALRCDPISGHVSLFWYQQALGQGPEFLTYFQNEAQLDKSGLPSDRFFAERPEGSVSTLKIQRTQQEDSAVYLCASSPGGLYEQYFGPGTRLTVT.